One and the same sample provided the 6 T cell receptor beta chains below, sequenced in a study of cytomegalovirus exposure and HLA in healthy donors (dated by TCRdb to 2016 to 2017). Library construction relied on the immunoSEQ multiplex PCR assay. For the multiplex PCR, a mixture combining 60 forward primers for TCR Vbeta segments and 13 reverse primers for TCR Jbeta segments was used. TCRdb's version of the immuneACCESS table is confined to in-frame rearrangements and falls short of the full clone set. An unresolved V gene accounts for under half of the shortfall where checked; the remainder is of unknown origin. This sample lists roughly 290,000 clones; over 85% were detected once. Clones ranked in the top ten supply approximately 2.2% of the sample. The sample was PBMCs. Receptor source: a young woman in good health and CMV-seronegative.

The chain carries TRBV5-1 and TRBJ2-7; 8 nucleotides align to TRBD1. The germline V gene encodes CDR1 SGHRS and CDR2 YFSETQ. After removal of 0 bases from V and 6 bases from J, the junction contained 17 bases not matched to a gene. The CDR3 runs 18 residues. CDR3 residues: CASSLGPTGGENGREQYF. The DNA of the CDR3 is TGCGCCAGCAGCTTGGGGCCCACAGGGGGAGAGAACGGTCGCGAGCAGTACTTC.

The J gene is TRBJ1-6, the V gene TRBV14, with D perhaps TRBD1 (5 bases). Germline-derived CDR1 and CDR2 are SGHDN and FVKESK. The CDR3 runs to 14 residues. Trimming cost V 3 bases and J 5 bases, with 8 bases left between them. CDR3 sequence: CASSQRQNNSPLHF. DNA for the CDR3: TGTGCCAGCAGCCAGCGACAGAATAATTCACCCCTCCACTTT.

The V and J genes are TRBV19 and TRBJ2-5; TRBD2 matches 12 bases. Germline trimming cut 4 bases from V and 4 bases from J; bases unmatched to any gene: 10. CDR1 is LNHDA, CDR2 SQIVND, per germline (reference sequence). There are 17 residues in the CDR3. In DNA, the CDR3 is TGTGCCAGTAGTAGCGGAATTCTAGCGGGGGGGCCAGAGACCCAGTACTTC. Translating gives CASSSGILAGGPETQYF.

The chain recombines TRBV5-1 with TRBJ1-1; 10 nucleotides match TRBD1. The CDR3 extends over 17 amino acids. Germline-derived CDR1 and CDR2 are SGHRS and YFSETQ. V lost 3 bases, J lost 6 bases, and 14 bases stayed unmatched. This CDR3 is CASSYFRDRGVTAEAFF. DNA for the CDR3: TGCGCCAGCAGCTACTTCCGGGACAGGGGTGTTACAGCTGAAGCTTTCTTT.

V gene TRBV4-1 combines with J gene TRBJ1-5, with D hard to call. Trimming left V 1 base short and J 7 bases short, with 8 bases between. The CDR3 is 13 amino acids. The germline gives CDR1 MGHRA, CDR2 YSYEKL. The chain's CDR3 is CASSQAGNQPQHF. The CDR3 nucleotides read TGCGCCAGCAGCCAAGCCGGGAACCAGCCCCAGCATTTT.

The rearrangement uses TRBV7-3 and TRBJ2-5; 8 bases agree with TRBD2. With 5 bases clipped from V and 11 bases from J, the junction kept 10 bases outside the gene matches. Germline V gene lookup returns CDR1 SGHTA and CDR2 FQGTGA. The CDR3 runs to 13 residues. CDR3 residues: CASSRSGAGEQYF. The CDR3 DNA reads TGTGCCAGCAGCCGTAGCGGGGCGGGGGAGCAGTACTTC.